Listed here is a single T cell receptor beta chain. In this sample, this clonotype turned up a few times. Its antigen remains undetermined. No qualities accompany the bases; no much larger clone lies one base away. These data belong to a study of identical twins (dated by TCRdb to 2016 to 2017). The study in broad terms: TCR alpha and beta repertoires from monozygotic twins, unrelated adults of various ages and cord blood were deep-sequenced to test whether fetal clonotypes persist. Replicate twin experiments were performed at different times using different library preparation protocols to rule out contamination. Study-level results and caveats: A weaker excess of twin sharing was found in beta out-of-frame sequences because the signal-to-noise ratio was lowered by fewer shared sequences. Because the same donors could not be followed over many years, the conclusions relied on cross-sectional statistical analysis. Invariant T cells such as MAIT and iNKT could partly confound zero-insertion analyses, though diverse VJ usage argued against this for most clonotypes. Compared with coincidental sharing between unrelated individuals, out-of-frame TCR alpha sequences shared between twins had an excess of sequences with low generation probability. Abundant cord blood beta clonotypes carried fewer insertions; young adult naive repertoires showed a weaker similar trend, while memory repertoires showed none. In monozygotic twins, out-of-frame TCR alpha sharing was systematically underestimated by recombination models, although the models agreed with sharing between unrelated individuals.

Library prep was done by 5' RACE. Sequencing was performed on an Illumina HiSeq 2000. Template switching added a universal primer binding site, and the final cDNA carried a unique molecular identifier that allowed TCR cDNA molecules to be counted accurately. Specific primers in the conserved constant-segment region were used to synthesize first-strand cDNA for TCR alpha and beta chains. Each cDNA library was double barcoded, with a SMART-Mk sample barcode plus Illumina barcodes, to control for contamination. TruSeq adapter sequences along with Illumina sample barcodes were introduced in two successive PCR steps. TCR alpha and beta cDNA libraries were sequenced on the Illumina HiSeq platform with custom primers. The authors processed their data as follows. Unique molecular identifiers were extracted from raw reads with MiGEC, and CDR3 positions were determined with MiXCR. Recombination models were inferred per individual with the repgenHMM and IGoR tools using an EM algorithm. Shared clonotypes were analyzed with the tcR package in R, and sharing was normalized by the product of cloneset sizes. To study raw recombination without the effects of thymic and clonal selection, out-of-frame nonproductive sequences were analyzed. TCRdb applied fastp at Q25 and MiXCR to the public reads, then kept only in-frame beta chains. Each entry is one CDR3 protein sequence, shown with its most common DNA and genes. TCRdb, not the authors, supplied the V and J calls. The sample includes 200,000 to 250,000 distinct CDR3 sequences, with about 7.5% observed a single time. The ten largest account for about 1.8% of the sample.

The CDR3 sequence holds 13 residues, the cysteine and phenylalanine included. Only the CDR3 region is kept as DNA, spanning 39 bases read in frame from base 1. The junction shows trimming of 0 bases on V and 8 bases on J, plus 9 bases between the germline ends. CDR1 and CDR2 are read off the germline V gene as SGDLS and YYNGEE. All donors were healthy Caucasians. The twin cohort comprised three pairs of female monozygotic twins, all aged roughly 18 to 30 years. Miltenyi CD45RO+ enrichment and human naive T-cell isolation kits were used to isolate memory (CD45RO+) and naive T cells from PBMC. The data also belong to a second study, concerning yellow fever vaccine responses in identical twins. From the second report: According to the authors, the vaccine-induced T cell response in identical twins seemed to be partly convergent and partly specific to each individual. Focusing on identical twins, the study followed the T cell clones that responded to the vaccine, and did so with precision.

Input material: memory (CD45RO+) T cells sorted from blood. The sample's cell subset or site label is to be understood as: CD45RO+ enriched T cells. The chain links TRBV9 with TRBJ2-1; the D gene is unclear. The receptor comes from a woman aged 18-29 years in good health. The DNA is as follows: TGTGCCAGCAGCGTAGGGGTTTCTCATGAGCAGTTCTTC. Its product reads: CASSVGVSHEQFF. The full variable domain, with segments outside the CDR3 supplied by the reference TRBV9 and TRBJ2-1 proteins, appears as DSGVTQTPKHLITATGQRVTLRCSPRSGDLSVYWYQQSLDQGLQFLIQYYNGEERAKGNILERFSAQQFPDLHSELNLSSLELGDSALYFCASSVGVSHEQFFGPGTRLTVL.